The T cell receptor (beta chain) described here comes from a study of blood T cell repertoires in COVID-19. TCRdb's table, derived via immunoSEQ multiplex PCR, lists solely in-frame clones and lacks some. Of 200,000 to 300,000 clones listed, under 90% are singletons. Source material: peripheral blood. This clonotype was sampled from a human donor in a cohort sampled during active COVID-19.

For the CDR3, the DNA is TGTGCCAGCTCTAGCGGGACGGGTAGGTACAATGAGCAGTTCTTC. Translation: CASSSGTGRYNEQFF. The chain couples TRBV7-2 to TRBJ2-1, with 9 bases aligning to TRBD2. Germline lookup yields CDR1 SGHTA and CDR2 FQGNSA. There are 15 residues in the CDR3. V shed 8 bases and J 4 bases; nucleotides not matched to a gene: 9.